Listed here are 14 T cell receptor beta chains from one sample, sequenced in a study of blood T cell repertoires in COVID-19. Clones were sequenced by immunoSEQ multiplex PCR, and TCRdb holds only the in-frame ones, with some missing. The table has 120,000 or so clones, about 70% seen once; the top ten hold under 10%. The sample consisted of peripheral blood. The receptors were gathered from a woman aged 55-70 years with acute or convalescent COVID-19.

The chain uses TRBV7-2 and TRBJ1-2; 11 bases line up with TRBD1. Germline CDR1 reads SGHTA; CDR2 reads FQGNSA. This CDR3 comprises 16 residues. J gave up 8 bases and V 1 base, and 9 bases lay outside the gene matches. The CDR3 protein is CASSLGGQGVARGYTF. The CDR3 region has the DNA TGTGCCAGCAGCTTAGGGGGACAGGGGGTCGCTAGAGGCTACACCTTC.

CDR3 region: CASSFLGNQPQHF. CDR3 nucleotide sequence: TGTGCCAGCAGTTTTCTAGGCAATCAGCCCCAGCATTTT. The chain employs TRBV27 and TRBJ1-5; the D is unclear. This CDR3 spans 13 amino acids. V shed 3 bases and J shed 2 bases, with 5 bases lying between them. Per the germline V gene, CDR1 is MNHEY and CDR2 is SMNVEV (reference sequence).

For the CDR3, the DNA is TGTGCCAGCAGTAAATGGACAGGGCTGAAAGGCTACACCTTC. This translates into CASSKWTGLKGYTF. This chain uses TRBV6-2 or TRBV6-3 with TRBJ1-2; 8 bases are a match to TRBD1. Looked up from germline, CDR1 is MNHEY and CDR2 is SVGEGT. V lost 5 bases to trimming and J lost 8 bases; unmatched junction nucleotides: 10. CDR3 size: 14 residues.

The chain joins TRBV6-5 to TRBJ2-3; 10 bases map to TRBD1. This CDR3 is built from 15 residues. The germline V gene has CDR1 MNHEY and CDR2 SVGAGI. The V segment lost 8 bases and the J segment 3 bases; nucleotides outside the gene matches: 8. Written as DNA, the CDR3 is TGTGCCAGCCTAGAGCGGGACAGGGGAACAGATACGCAGTATTTT. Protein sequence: CASLERDRGTDTQYF.

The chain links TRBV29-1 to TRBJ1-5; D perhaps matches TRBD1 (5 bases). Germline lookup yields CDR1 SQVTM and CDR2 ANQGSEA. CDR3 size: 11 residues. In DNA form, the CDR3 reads TGCAGGGGCAGGGTTCCGCAGCCCCAGCATTTT. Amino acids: CRGRVPQPQHF. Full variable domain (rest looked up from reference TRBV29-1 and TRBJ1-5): SAVISQKPSRDICQRGTSLTIQCQVDSQVTMMFWYRQQPGQSLTLIATANQGSEATYESGFVIDKFPISRPNLTFSTLTVSNMSPEDSSIYLCRGRVPQPQHFGDGTRLSIL.

CDR3 protein: CASSYPGGPQPQHF. The CDR3 DNA reads TGTGCCAGCAGTTACCCAGGGGGCCCTCAGCCCCAGCATTTT. The chain combines TRBV6-2 or TRBV6-3 with TRBJ1-5; 8 positions match TRBD1. With 2 bases clipped from V and 6 bases from J, the junction kept 3 bases outside the gene matches. The CDR3 is 14 residues long. Germline V CDR1 and CDR2: MNHEY, SVGEGT.

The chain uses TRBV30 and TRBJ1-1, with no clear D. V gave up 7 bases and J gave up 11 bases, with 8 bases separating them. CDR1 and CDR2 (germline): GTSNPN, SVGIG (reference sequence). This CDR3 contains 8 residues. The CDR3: CASGGAFF. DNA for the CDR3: TGTGCCTCAGGCGGGGCTTTCTTT.

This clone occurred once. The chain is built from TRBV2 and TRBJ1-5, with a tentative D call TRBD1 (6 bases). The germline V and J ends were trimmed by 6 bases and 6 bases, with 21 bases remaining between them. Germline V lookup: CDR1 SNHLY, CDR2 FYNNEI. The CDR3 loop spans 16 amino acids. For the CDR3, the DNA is TGTGCCAGCAGCGTTGAAACCGGGACATCTGGTCAGCCCCAGCATTTT. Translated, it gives CASSVETGTSGQPQHF.

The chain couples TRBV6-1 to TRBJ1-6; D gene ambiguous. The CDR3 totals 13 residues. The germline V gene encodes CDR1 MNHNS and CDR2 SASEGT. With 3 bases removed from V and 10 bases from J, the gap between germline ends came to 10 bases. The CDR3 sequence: CASSDLVGSPLHF. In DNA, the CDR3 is TGTGCCAGCAGTGACTTGGTCGGGTCACCCCTCCACTTT.

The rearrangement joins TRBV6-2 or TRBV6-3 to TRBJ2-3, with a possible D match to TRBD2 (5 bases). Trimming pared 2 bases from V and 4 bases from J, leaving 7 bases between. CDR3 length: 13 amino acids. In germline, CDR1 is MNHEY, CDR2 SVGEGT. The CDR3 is CASSYLLADTQYF. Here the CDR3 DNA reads TGTGCCAGCAGTTACCTACTAGCAGATACGCAGTATTTT.

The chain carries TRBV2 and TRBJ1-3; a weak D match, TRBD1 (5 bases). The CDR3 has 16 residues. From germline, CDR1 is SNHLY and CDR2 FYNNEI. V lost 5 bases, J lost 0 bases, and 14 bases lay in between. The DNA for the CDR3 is TGTGCCAGCAGTCCAGGGAGGACTCACTCTGGAAACACCATATATTTT. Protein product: CASSPGRTHSGNTIYF.

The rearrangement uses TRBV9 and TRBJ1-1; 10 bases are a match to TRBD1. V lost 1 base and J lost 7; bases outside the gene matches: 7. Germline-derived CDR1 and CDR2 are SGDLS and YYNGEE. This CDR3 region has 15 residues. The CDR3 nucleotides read TGTGCCAGCAGCGTATTAGTTGGGACAGGGGATGAAGCTTTCTTT. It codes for CASSVLVGTGDEAFF.

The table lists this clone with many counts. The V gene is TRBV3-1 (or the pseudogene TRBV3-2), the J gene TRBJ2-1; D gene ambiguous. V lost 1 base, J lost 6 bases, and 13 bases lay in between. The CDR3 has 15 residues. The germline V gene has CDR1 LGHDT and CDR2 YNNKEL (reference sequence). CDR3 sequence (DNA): TGTGCCAGCAGCCAAGTTCCATCGGTACCCAATGAGCAGTTCTTC. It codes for CASSQVPSVPNEQFF.

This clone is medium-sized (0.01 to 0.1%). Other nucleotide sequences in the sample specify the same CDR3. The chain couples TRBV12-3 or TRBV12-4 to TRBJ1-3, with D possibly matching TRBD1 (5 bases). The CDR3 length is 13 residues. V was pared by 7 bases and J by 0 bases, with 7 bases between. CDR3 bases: TGTGCCAGCACCCAGGGCTCTGGAAACACCATATATTTT. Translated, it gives CASTQGSGNTIYF.